What follows are 26 T cell receptor beta chains derived from one specimen sequenced in a study of T cell responses to AZD1222 COVID-19 vaccine. Measured with immunoSEQ multiplex PCR; TCRdb has only the in-frame clones, and not every one. This table has 30,000 to 35,000 clones, around 86% appearing once. The sequencing here drew on peripheral blood, taken 28 days after the second AZD1222 dose. These receptors were taken from an adult who received the AZD1222 COVID-19 vaccine.

CDR3 bases: TGTGCCAGTGCGACGGTTCCGGCCGGGGAGCTGTTTTTT. Translating gives CASATVPAGELFF. J is TRBJ2-2 and V is TRBV19; D is unresolved. V was clipped by 8 bases and J by 6 bases, with 13 bases between them. Germline V gene sequence: CDR1 LNHDA, CDR2 SQIVND (reference sequence). The CDR3 is 13 amino acids.

The V gene is TRBV28, the J gene TRBJ1-1, with TRBD1 matching 7 bases. V shed 8 bases and J 3 bases; nucleotides not matched to a gene: 12. CDR1 and CDR2 (germline): MDHEN, SYDVKM. The CDR3 sequence is 15 residues long. CDR3 in DNA: TGTGCCAGCCGAATTGGTGGGGACAGTTACACTGAAGCTTTCTTT. Protein: CASRIGGDSYTEAFF.

This chain joins TRBV4-2 and TRBJ1-1; possible D gene TRBD1, 5 bases. Germline V gene lookup returns CDR1 LGHNA and CDR2 YNFKEQ. The CDR3 is 13 amino acids. V was cut by 4 bases and J by 3 bases, with 9 bases left in between. The CDR3 coding sequence is TGTGCCAGCAGCCGGGGCGCCGACACTGAAGCTTTCTTT. This codes for CASSRGADTEAFF.

This rearrangement joins TRBV28 to TRBJ1-6, with 8 bases aligning to TRBD1. The V segment lost 8 bases and the J segment 10 bases; nucleotides outside the gene matches: 10. Looked up from germline, CDR1 is MDHEN and CDR2 is SYDVKM. The CDR3 runs to 14 residues. The CDR3 protein is CASFQDRVRSPLHF. The CDR3 nucleotides are TGTGCCAGCTTCCAGGACAGGGTACGGTCACCCCTCCACTTT.

The chain is built from TRBV6-5 and TRBJ2-1; no clear D. The germline V gene encodes CDR1 MNHEY and CDR2 SVGAGI. The CDR3 spans 14 residues. V shed 0 bases and J shed 6 bases, with 9 bases lying between them. The CDR3 DNA sequence: TGTGCCAGCAGTTACTCGAACGGCGGCAATGAGCAGTTCTTC. Its translation is CASSYSNGGNEQFF.

The chain couples TRBV25-1 to TRBJ2-5; no definite D call. V was pared by 8 bases and J by 1 base, with 11 bases between. Per germline, CDR1 MGHDK and CDR2 SYGVNS. This CDR3 spans 13 amino acids. Here the CDR3 reads CASSSPGQETQYF. In nucleotides, the CDR3 is TGTGCCAGCTCGAGCCCAGGCCAAGAGACCCAGTACTTC.

Only one count was recorded for this clone. The chain recombines TRBV5-4 with TRBJ1-2; 8 bases line up with TRBD1. The CDR3 length is 16 residues. The J segment lost 4 bases and the V segment lost 1 base, leaving 9 bases of the junction unmatched. Per the germline V gene, CDR1 is SGHNT and CDR2 is YYREEE (reference sequence). The CDR3 DNA reads as TGTGCCAGCAGCTTGTATGGAAGACAGGGGAGCTATGGCTACACCTTC. The encoded protein is CASSLYGRQGSYGYTF.

This clone was recorded only once. This chain connects TRBV11-2 to TRBJ1-1, with no clear D. Germline V gives CDR1 SGHAT, CDR2 FQNNGV. CDR3 length: 13 residues. V was trimmed by 3 bases and J by 5 bases, leaving 10 bases between them. CDR3 sequence reads: CASSLEGMTEAFF. The DNA of the CDR3 is TGTGCCAGCAGCTTGGAAGGGATGACTGAAGCTTTCTTT.

The chain is built from TRBV15 and TRBJ2-5; 8 bases are shared with TRBD1. Germline-derived CDR1 and CDR2 are LNHNV and YYDKDF (reference sequence). The CDR3 is made up of 15 amino acids. V dropped 5 bases and J dropped 5; count of bases not matched to a gene: 10. The chain's CDR3 is CATSANAGGSETQYF. DNA of the CDR3: TGTGCCACCAGCGCCAATGCAGGGGGCAGCGAGACCCAGTACTTC.

V usage is TRBV28 and J usage is TRBJ1-1; D possibly corresponds to TRBD1 (5 bases). Germline CDR1 reads MDHEN; CDR2 reads SYDVKM. The CDR3 runs 15 residues. Trimming shortened V by 11 bases and J by 4 bases, and 23 bases separated the two germline ends. CDR3: CAAREGGLGLTEAFF. CDR3 bases: TGTGCCGCCCGAGAGGGCGGATTGGGGCTCACTGAAGCTTTCTTT.

The chain couples TRBV5-6 to TRBJ1-4; D gene uncertain. The CDR3 extends over 13 amino acids. V was trimmed by 0 bases and J by 8 bases, leaving 8 bases between them. Germline assignment: CDR1 SGHDT and CDR2 YYEEEE. CDR3 nucleotide sequence: TGTGCCAGCAGCTTGGTAGTAGGCGAAAAACTGTTTTTT. This encodes CASSLVVGEKLFF.

V and J are TRBV7-2 and TRBJ1-2; D call uncertain. CDR1 is SGHTA and CDR2 is FQGNSA in the germline V gene. V was trimmed by 5 bases and J by 3 bases, leaving 13 bases between them. CDR3 size: 14 residues. CDR3 DNA sequence: TGTGCCAGCAGCCCACCGGGTGGGGACTATGGCTACACCTTC. As protein: CASSPPGGDYGYTF.

The rearrangement links TRBV6-5 to TRBJ1-5, with D hard to call. In germline, CDR1 is MNHEY, CDR2 SVGAGI. The CDR3 spans 11 residues. Trimming left V 7 bases short and J 7 bases short, with 8 bases between. The CDR3 spells CASNRGQPQHF. CDR3 bases: TGTGCCAGCAATAGAGGACAGCCCCAGCATTTT.

The genes are TRBV28 and TRBJ2-5, with TRBD2 as a possible D gene (6 bases). The V and J ends lost 8 bases and 1 base respectively, with 11 bases between them. The CDR3 length is 13 residues. Germline V gives CDR1 MDHEN, CDR2 SYDVKM. CDR3 amino acids: CASGGGPQETQYF. CDR3 nucleotide sequence: TGTGCCAGCGGTGGAGGGCCCCAAGAGACCCAGTACTTC.

The chain is built from TRBV2 and TRBJ1-5, with D uncertain. The length of the CDR3 is 15 residues. Germline CDR1 is SNHLY and CDR2 is FYNNEI. The V end was cut by 7 bases, the J end by 7 bases, with 20 bases between. CDR3 protein: CASNLVGKVNQPQHF. In DNA form, the CDR3 reads TGTGCCAGCAATCTCGTGGGGAAGGTTAACCAGCCCCAGCATTTT.

This chain joins TRBV18 and TRBJ2-4, with 7 nucleotides matching TRBD1. The V and J ends lost 3 bases and 0 bases, in that order; junction bases with no gene match: 5. CDR1 KGHSH and CDR2 LQKENI come from the germline V gene. This CDR3 is built from 16 residues. CDR3 region: CASSPGTALAKNIQYF. The CDR3 nucleotides are TGTGCCAGCTCACCGGGGACAGCCCTAGCCAAAAACATTCAGTACTTC.

The rearrangement joins TRBV6-1 to TRBJ2-2; unclear D gene. Germline CDR1 is MNHNS and CDR2 is SASEGT. The CDR3 covers 15 residues. Trimming cost V 0 bases and J 4 bases, with 9 bases left between them. CDR3 sequence: CASSEAVQFTGELFF. The CDR3 DNA is TGTGCCAGCAGTGAAGCGGTCCAGTTCACCGGGGAGCTGTTTTTT.

The chain couples TRBV28 to TRBJ2-4; D is perhaps TRBD1 (5 bases). This CDR3 spans 17 amino acids. From germline, CDR1 is MDHEN and CDR2 SYDVKM. Trimming cost V 3 bases and J 4 bases, with 19 bases left between them. DNA of the CDR3: TGTGCCAGCAGTTTGAGGAAGGGGTTTGGTGAAAAAAACATTCAGTACTTC. Its protein product is CASSLRKGFGEKNIQYF.

The chain has TRBV7-2 and TRBJ1-1; D call uncertain. Germline assignment: CDR1 SGHTA and CDR2 FQGNSA. The CDR3 sequence is 11 residues long. The ends were cut back, 3 bases at V and 9 bases at J, with 8 bases in the middle. The CDR3 region is CASSFSGKAFF. The CDR3 DNA reads as TGTGCCAGCAGCTTCTCCGGGAAAGCTTTCTTT. Variable domain in full (rest from reference TRBV7-2 and TRBJ1-1): GAGVSQSPSNKVTEKGKDVELRCDPISGHTALYWYRQSLGQGLEFLIYFQGNSAPDKSGLPSDRFSAERTGGSVSTLTIQRTQQEDSAVYLCASSFSGKAFFGQGTRLTVV.

This clone showed up just once. The gene calls are TRBV4-1 and TRBJ2-7; D possibly uses TRBD1 or TRBD2 (5 bases each). The V gene lost 4 bases and the J gene lost 9 bases, with 16 bases spanning the gap. The CDR3 is 13 residues long. Germline V gene lookup returns CDR1 MGHRA and CDR2 YSYEKL. The CDR3 reads CASSPSGRSGQYF. The DNA of the CDR3 is TGCGCCAGCAGCCCCTCGGGACGTTCAGGGCAGTACTTC.

The CDR3 sequence: CASSLVVGTGAYEQYF. The CDR3 DNA reads as TGTGCCAGCAGCTTAGTAGTTGGGACAGGAGCCTACGAGCAGTACTTC. This chain connects TRBV11-2 to TRBJ2-7; 8 bases map to TRBD1. V shed 1 base and J 2 bases; nucleotides not matched to a gene: 7. Germline lookup yields CDR1 SGHAT and CDR2 FQNNGV. CDR3 size: 16 residues.

CDR3 nucleotide sequence: TGCGCCAGCAGCGTCGCCCCCGATACGCAGTATTTT. Translated, it gives CASSVAPDTQYF. This rearrangement joins TRBV5-1 to TRBJ2-3; the D is unclear. The CDR3 loop spans 12 amino acids. Trimming cost V 4 bases and J 6 bases, with 9 bases left between them. The germline V gene encodes CDR1 SGHRS and CDR2 YFSETQ.

A single count supports this clone. This chain joins TRBV7-8 and TRBJ2-1; D is unresolved. This CDR3 region has 14 residues. Germline assignment: CDR1 SGHVS and CDR2 FQNEAQ. V was trimmed by 5 bases and J by 2 bases, leaving 10 bases between them. The CDR3 reads CASSPGLTYNEQFF. As DNA, the CDR3 is TGTGCCAGCAGCCCCGGGCTTACCTACAATGAGCAGTTCTTC. Variable domain in full (rest from reference TRBV7-8 and TRBJ2-1): GAGVSQSPRYKVAKRGQDVALRCDPISGHVSLFWYQQALGQGPEFLTYFQNEAQLDKSGLPSDRFFAERPEGSVSTLKIQRTQQEDSAVYLCASSPGLTYNEQFFGPGTRLTVL.

This clone was observed once. The chain links TRBV3-1 (or the pseudogene TRBV3-2) to TRBJ2-1; 9 positions match TRBD2. This CDR3 spans 14 amino acids. The germline gives CDR1 LGHDT, CDR2 YNNKEL (reference sequence). Losses at the gene ends were 4 bases for V and 8 bases for J; bases not matched to a gene: 6. CDR3 residues: CASSLSGRLDEQFF. The CDR3 bases are TGTGCCAGCAGCCTAAGCGGGAGGCTCGATGAGCAGTTCTTC.

V usage is TRBV28 and J usage is TRBJ2-7; D is unresolved. Germline assignment: CDR1 MDHEN and CDR2 SYDVKM. CDR3 size: 11 residues. Trimming took off 5 bases at V and 6 bases at J, with 8 bases between the two ends. The CDR3 loop reads CASSLVREQYF. CDR3 DNA sequence: TGTGCCAGCAGTCTAGTACGCGAGCAGTACTTC.

V gene TRBV28 combines with J gene TRBJ1-4; D is possibly TRBD1 (5 bases). V was pared by 8 bases and J by 5 bases, with 15 bases between. This CDR3 comprises 14 residues. Germline V gene data show CDR1 as MDHEN and CDR2 as SYDVKM. CDR3 sequence: CASGPPPGNEKLFF. DNA of the CDR3: TGTGCCAGCGGCCCACCACCAGGGAATGAAAAACTGTTTTTT.